This T cell receptor (beta chain) appears in the sequencing data of a study of T-cell memory formation after mild COVID-19. Study as a whole: The two donors had largely donor-specific TCR clusters.

TCRdb re-derived calls from the 5' RACE reads in MiXCR, one entry per CDR3 protein. The sample has roughly 400,000 distinct CDR3 sequences, around 24% seen once. This clonotype was found a few times. Trimming cost V 0 bases and J 9 bases; bases outside gene matches: 10. Germline CDR1 DFQATT, CDR2 SNEGSKA (reference sequence). This CDR3 has 14 residues. Sequencing was carried out using PBMCs or a T cell subset sorted from them (not recorded which). The chain employs TRBV20-1 and TRBJ2-5, with 7 positions matching TRBD2. This clonotype was sampled from an adult woman who had mild COVID-19 (a few samples of this study predate the infection). Cell type and time point are not known. In DNA form, the CDR3 reads TGCAGTGCTAGAGAGGCGGGAGTGGGTACGGCCCAGTACTTC. Amino acids: CSAREAGVGTAQYF.